What follows are 29 T cell receptor beta chains derived from one specimen sequenced in a study of CD8 T cells in Susac syndrome. Reverse transcription of about 0.5 to 1 ug RNA used random hexamers. TCRdb reanalysed the immunoSEQ multiplex PCR reads using MiXCR and keeps one entry per CDR3 protein. Found here are about 180,000 distinct CDR3 sequences, approximately 94% of them singletons; the top ten hold roughly 0.12%. The sequenced material came from CD4+ T cells from PBMCs. These receptor sequences come from a human donor with Susac syndrome.

V and J are TRBV10-2 and TRBJ1-2; possibly TRBD1 for D (6 bases). The CDR3 spans 13 residues. The V and J ends lost 7 bases and 7 bases respectively, with 16 bases between them. The germline gives CDR1 WSHSY, CDR2 SAAADI. CDR3: CASTGQRLGGYTF. CDR3 nucleotide sequence: TGCGCCAGCACCGGACAGAGGCTGGGTGGCTACACCTTC.

This chain links TRBV20-1 with TRBJ2-1; weak D call: TRBD2 (6 bases). The V and J ends lost 4 bases and 6 bases respectively, with 10 bases between them. CDR3 length: 12 residues. Germline values: CDR1 DFQATT, CDR2 SNEGSKA (reference sequence). The CDR3 nucleotides read TGCAGTGCTAACCCTAGCGCCAATGAGCAGTTCTTC. It yields the protein CSANPSANEQFF.

V and J are TRBV19 and TRBJ1-2; the D gene is possibly TRBD1 (6 bases). Trimming removed 6 bases at V and 5 bases at J, with 22 bases between. The germline CDR1 and CDR2 sequences are LNHDA and SQIVND (reference sequence). This CDR3 is built from 16 residues. The CDR3 spells CASRAPDRPREYGYTF. The CDR3 nucleotides read TGTGCCAGTAGAGCCCCCGACAGGCCGAGAGAGTATGGCTACACCTTC.

The V call is TRBV18, the J call TRBJ1-1; TRBD1 matches 7 bases. This CDR3 is built from 15 residues. CDR1 and CDR2 (germline): KGHSH, LQKENI. V lost 2 bases and J lost 1; bases outside the gene matches: 4. CDR3 sequence: CASSPEQGRNTEAFF. The CDR3 nucleotides read TGTGCCAGCTCACCAGAACAGGGGAGGAACACTGAAGCTTTCTTT.

The chain combines TRBV20-1 with TRBJ1-5; 8 nucleotides match TRBD1. The germline V gene has CDR1 DFQATT and CDR2 SNEGSKA (reference sequence). CDR3 length: 15 amino acids. V was clipped by 3 bases and J by 5 bases; unmatched bases: 9. The CDR3 sequence: CSASRTGGVDQPQHF. In DNA form, the CDR3 reads TGCAGTGCTAGCCGAACAGGGGGAGTCGATCAGCCCCAGCATTTT.

The chain employs TRBV18 and TRBJ1-3; D remains unclear. The CDR3 runs 15 residues. V was pared by 4 bases and J by 7 bases, with 17 bases between. The germline gives CDR1 KGHSH, CDR2 LQKENI. The CDR3 nucleotides read TGTGCCAGCTCACTGGACGGCGTGACTAGGAACACCATATATTTT. Amino acids: CASSLDGVTRNTIYF.

This chain uses TRBV20-1 with TRBJ1-1; D is possibly TRBD1 (6 bases). This CDR3 region has 14 residues. Per the germline V gene, CDR1 is DFQATT and CDR2 is SNEGSKA (reference sequence). The germline V and J ends were trimmed by 2 bases and 0 bases, with 10 bases remaining between them. Here the CDR3 reads CSARFGGMNTEAFF. The CDR3 bases are TGCAGTGCTAGATTTGGGGGCATGAACACTGAAGCTTTCTTT.

The V and J genes are TRBV20-1 and TRBJ2-7; TRBD2 aligns across 11 bases. The V and J ends lost 1 base and 3 bases, in that order; junction bases with no gene match: 5. Germline V CDR1 and CDR2: DFQATT, SNEGSKA (reference sequence). This CDR3 is 15 amino acids long. The CDR3 nucleotides are TGCAGTGCTAGAGTATCTAGCGGGGGGAGCTACGAGCAGTACTTC. Its protein product is CSARVSSGGSYEQYF.

This clonotype showed up just once. The chain links TRBV7-8 to TRBJ1-5; D is unclear. The V end lost 5 bases, the J end lost 1 base, and 27 bases lay between the germline ends. The CDR3 loop spans 20 amino acids. Germline V gene lookup returns CDR1 SGHVS and CDR2 FQNEAQ. This CDR3 reads CASSLIPLGSNSASNQPQHF. The CDR3 region has the DNA TGTGCCAGCAGCCTTATCCCACTTGGGTCGAATTCGGCGAGCAATCAGCCCCAGCATTTT.

This chain joins TRBV7-2 and TRBJ1-1; D possibly corresponds to TRBD1 (5 bases). Per germline, CDR1 SGHTA and CDR2 FQGNSA. V was clipped by 3 bases and J by 1 base, with 9 bases between them. The CDR3 totals 14 residues. The CDR3 is CASSFWRGNTEAFF. CDR3 nucleotides: TGTGCCAGCAGCTTCTGGAGGGGGAACACTGAAGCTTTCTTT.

The chain uses TRBV30 and TRBJ2-2, with D unclear. V dropped 5 bases and J dropped 0 bases, with 7 bases sitting between them. CDR1 GTSNPN and CDR2 SVGIG come from the germline V gene (reference sequence). This CDR3 contains 13 residues. The CDR3 sequence: CAWEFANTGELFF. DNA of the CDR3: TGTGCCTGGGAGTTCGCGAACACCGGGGAGCTGTTTTTT.

The chain combines TRBV6-4 with TRBJ1-2; the D gene is possibly TRBD1 (5 bases). CDR3 length equals 14 residues. The germline V gene encodes CDR1 MRHNA and CDR2 SNTAGT. Trimming shortened V by 0 bases and J by 2 bases, and 7 bases separated the two germline ends. CDR3: CASSDSGGNYGYTF. CDR3 nucleotides: TGTGCCAGCAGTGACTCGGGGGGAAACTATGGCTACACCTTC.

This chain joins TRBV5-6 and TRBJ2-7; D remains unclear. The CDR3 sequence is 14 residues long. V was clipped by 4 bases and J by 5 bases, with 16 bases between them. Looked up from germline, CDR1 is SGHDT and CDR2 is YYEEEE. CDR3 DNA: TGTGCCAGCAGCCCCCCAAAAGCGAGCGACGAGCAGTACTTC. Amino acid sequence: CASSPPKASDEQYF.

In its sample, this clonotype was seen once. The rearrangement uses TRBV10-2 and TRBJ1-2; D gene uncertain. In germline, CDR1 is WSHSY, CDR2 SAAADI. There are 13 residues in the CDR3. V lost 2 bases and J lost 4, with 8 bases in between. The CDR3 DNA sequence: TGCGCCAGCAGTGAGGGGAACTCCTATGGCTACACCTTC. It encodes CASSEGNSYGYTF.

This rearrangement joins TRBV12-3 or TRBV12-4 to TRBJ1-4; 7 nucleotides align to TRBD1. The CDR3 totals 14 residues. J gave up 5 bases and V 5 bases, and 5 bases lay outside the gene matches. As DNA, the CDR3 is TGTGCCAGCAGTACGGGACAGAAGAATGAAAAACTGTTTTTT. Its protein is CASSTGQKNEKLFF.

The chain couples TRBV24-1 to TRBJ2-3, with D maybe TRBD1 (6 bases). Germline V CDR1 and CDR2: KGHDR, SFDVKD. This CDR3 comprises 13 residues. Trimming shortened V by 9 bases and J by 0 bases, and 9 bases separated the two germline ends. The CDR3 nucleotides read TGTGCCACCGGAACAGGGAGCACAGATACGCAGTATTTT. The encoded protein is CATGTGSTDTQYF.

This chain connects TRBV5-6 to TRBJ2-4; D is uncertain. Germline CDR1 and CDR2: SGHDT and YYEEEE. The V end lost 4 bases, the J end lost 0 bases, and 17 bases lay between the germline ends. The CDR3 spans 17 residues. In nucleotides, the CDR3 is TGTGCCAGCAGCCTGTATACTGTAGCCCCAGCCAAAAACATTCAGTACTTC. Amino acids: CASSLYTVAPAKNIQYF. Variable domain in full (rest from reference TRBV5-6 and TRBJ2-4): DAGVTQSPTHLIKTRGQQVTLRCSPKSGHDTVSWYQQALGQGPQFIFQYYEEEERQRGNFPDRFSGHQFPNYSSELNVNALLLGDSALYLCASSLYTVAPAKNIQYFGAGTRLSVL.

The V and J genes are TRBV19 and TRBJ1-1; D may be TRBD1 (5 bases). Per the germline V gene, CDR1 is LNHDA and CDR2 is SQIVND (reference sequence). V lost 3 bases and J 4 bases, leaving 12 bases between the germline ends. CDR3 size: 14 residues. The CDR3 is CASSIEGRGTEAFF. The DNA of the CDR3 is TGTGCCAGTAGTATTGAGGGGAGGGGCACTGAAGCTTTCTTT.

The chain employs TRBV20-1 and TRBJ2-7, with D uncertain. The V end lost 5 bases, the J end lost 2 bases, and 13 bases lay between the germline ends. Germline-derived CDR1 and CDR2 are DFQATT and SNEGSKA (reference sequence). This CDR3 comprises 13 residues. CDR3 region: CSAGVGFAYEQYF. The CDR3 nucleotides read TGCAGTGCTGGGGTGGGGTTTGCCTACGAGCAGTACTTC.

The gene calls are TRBV30 and TRBJ1-2; TRBD1 agrees at 7 bases. The CDR3 consists of 12 residues. J lost 3 bases, V lost 4 bases, and 2 bases had no gene match. Germline V CDR1 and CDR2: GTSNPN, SVGIG (reference sequence). The CDR3 DNA follows: TGTGCCTGGACCGACAGGGACTATGGCTACACCTTC. As protein: CAWTDRDYGYTF.

This chain uses TRBV20-1 with TRBJ1-2; D is uncertain. Germline V CDR1 and CDR2: DFQATT, SNEGSKA (reference sequence). Trimming removed 0 bases at V and 5 bases at J, with 13 bases between. There are 14 residues in the CDR3. The CDR3 nucleotides read TGCAGTGCTAGAGATTCCGAGGGTCCTTATGGCTACACCTTC. Its translation: CSARDSEGPYGYTF.

J is TRBJ2-7 and V is TRBV3-1; D call uncertain. CDR3 length: 12 amino acids. With 1 base removed from V and 4 bases from J, the gap between germline ends came to 5 bases. From germline, CDR1 is LGHDT and CDR2 YNNKEL (reference sequence). The CDR3 spells CASSQALYEQYF. The CDR3 nucleotides are TGTGCCAGCAGCCAAGCCTTATACGAGCAGTACTTC.

This chain uses TRBV7-2 with TRBJ2-7; 7 nucleotides line up with TRBD1. In germline, CDR1 is SGHTA, CDR2 FQGNSA. The CDR3 is 13 residues long. The V gene end was trimmed by 5 bases and the J gene end by 11 bases; junction bases not matched to a gene: 12. CDR3 region: CASSVSRQGRKYF. The DNA of the CDR3 is TGTGCCAGCAGCGTAAGCCGACAGGGCAGGAAGTACTTC. Drawing the rest from reference TRBV7-2 and TRBJ2-7, the complete variable domain is GAGVSQSPSNKVTEKGKDVELRCDPISGHTALYWYRQSLGQGLEFLIYFQGNSAPDKSGLPSDRFSAERTGGSVSTLTIQRTQQEDSAVYLCASSVSRQGRKYFGPGTRLTVT.

V usage is TRBV20-1 and J usage is TRBJ2-5; D not certain. The germline gives CDR1 DFQATT, CDR2 SNEGSKA (reference sequence). Trimming removed 3 bases from V and 2 bases from J, with 10 bases in between. This CDR3 region has 13 residues. CDR3 in amino acids: CSARRSGQETQYF. In nucleotides, the CDR3 is TGCAGTGCTAGGCGGTCAGGACAAGAGACCCAGTACTTC.

The V call is TRBV15, the J call TRBJ2-3; no definite D call. CDR3 length: 12 amino acids. The V and J ends lost 7 bases and 4 bases respectively, with 9 bases between them. The V gene's germline CDR1 is LNHNV and CDR2 YYDKDF (reference sequence). For the CDR3, the DNA is TGTGCCACCACCAAGACTGCAGATACGCAGTATTTT. This sequence encodes CATTKTADTQYF.

The rearrangement links TRBV5-1 to TRBJ1-1; a weak D match, TRBD1 (5 bases). This CDR3 region has 13 residues. Looked up from germline, CDR1 is SGHRS and CDR2 is YFSETQ. V lost 5 bases and J lost 3, with 11 bases in between. The chain's CDR3 is CASRGDADTEAFF. For the CDR3, the DNA is TGCGCCAGCAGAGGGGATGCGGACACTGAAGCTTTCTTT.

In its sample, this clonotype was seen once. The chain uses TRBV6-5 and TRBJ1-2; 7 bases are shared with TRBD1. CDR1 is MNHEY, CDR2 SVGAGI, per germline. J lost 4 bases, V lost 6 bases, and 8 bases had no gene match. This CDR3 comprises 14 residues. The CDR3 spells CASRGGGGRYGYTF. CDR3 coding DNA: TGTGCCAGCAGGGGAGGAGGGGGCCGCTATGGCTACACCTTC.

The genes are TRBV9 and TRBJ1-6; TRBD1 matches at 7 bases. Germline-derived CDR1 and CDR2 are SGDLS and YYNGEE. CDR3 length equals 17 residues. The J segment lost 0 bases and the V segment lost 1 base, leaving 4 bases of the junction unmatched. The CDR3 is CASSVSGGISYNSPLHF. CDR3 bases: TGTGCCAGCAGCGTATCAGGGGGAATCTCCTATAATTCACCCCTCCACTTT.

The CDR3 coding sequence is TGTGCCAGCAGTGAAGGATTAAGGGGCTCCTACGAGCAGTACTTC. Its translation: CASSEGLRGSYEQYF. The V call is TRBV6-1, the J call TRBJ2-7; D is possibly TRBD1 (5 bases). The CDR3 runs 15 residues. V was shortened by 1 base and J by 0 bases, with 10 bases between the two germline ends. Germline V CDR1 and CDR2: MNHNS, SASEGT.